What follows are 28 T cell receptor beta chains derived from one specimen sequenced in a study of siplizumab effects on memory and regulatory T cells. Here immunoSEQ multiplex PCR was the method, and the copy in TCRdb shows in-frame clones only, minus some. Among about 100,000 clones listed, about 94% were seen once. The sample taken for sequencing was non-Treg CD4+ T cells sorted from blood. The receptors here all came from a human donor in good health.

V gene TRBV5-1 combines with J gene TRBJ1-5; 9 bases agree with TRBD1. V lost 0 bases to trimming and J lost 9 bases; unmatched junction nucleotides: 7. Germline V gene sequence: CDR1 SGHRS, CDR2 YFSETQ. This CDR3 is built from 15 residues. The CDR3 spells CASSLAGTGMTPQHF. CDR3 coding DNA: TGCGCCAGCAGCTTGGCCGGGACAGGGATGACGCCCCAGCATTTT.

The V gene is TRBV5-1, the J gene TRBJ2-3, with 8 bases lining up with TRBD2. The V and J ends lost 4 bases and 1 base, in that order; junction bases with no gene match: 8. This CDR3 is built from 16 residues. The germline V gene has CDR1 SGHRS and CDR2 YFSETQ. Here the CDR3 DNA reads TGCGCCAGCAGCCCAAAGGCGGGAGGAGGCACAGATACGCAGTATTTT. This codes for CASSPKAGGGTDTQYF.

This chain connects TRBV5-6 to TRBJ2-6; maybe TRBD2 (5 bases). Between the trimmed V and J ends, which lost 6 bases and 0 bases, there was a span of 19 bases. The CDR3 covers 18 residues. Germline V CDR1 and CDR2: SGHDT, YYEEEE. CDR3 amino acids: CASNPVVGVSSGANVLTF. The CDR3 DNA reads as TGTGCCAGCAACCCGGTGGTGGGAGTCAGCTCTGGGGCCAACGTCCTGACTTTC.

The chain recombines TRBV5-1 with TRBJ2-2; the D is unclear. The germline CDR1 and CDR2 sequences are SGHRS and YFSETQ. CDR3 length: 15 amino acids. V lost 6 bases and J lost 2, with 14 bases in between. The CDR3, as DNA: TGCGCCAGCACCCCTGGTTGGGTCAACACCGGGGAGCTGTTTTTT. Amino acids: CASTPGWVNTGELFF.

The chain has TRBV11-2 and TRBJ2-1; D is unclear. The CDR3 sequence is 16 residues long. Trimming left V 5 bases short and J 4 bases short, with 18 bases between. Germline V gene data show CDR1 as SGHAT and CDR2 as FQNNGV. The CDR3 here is CASSTFRGRPYNEQFF. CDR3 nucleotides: TGTGCCAGCAGCACGTTTCGTGGCAGGCCATACAATGAGCAGTTCTTC.

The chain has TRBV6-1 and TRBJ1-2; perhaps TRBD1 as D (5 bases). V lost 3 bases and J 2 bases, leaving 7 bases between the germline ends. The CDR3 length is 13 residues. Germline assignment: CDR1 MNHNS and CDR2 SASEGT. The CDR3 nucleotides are TGTGCCAGCAGTGAGGACACCAACTATGGCTACACCTTC. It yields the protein CASSEDTNYGYTF.

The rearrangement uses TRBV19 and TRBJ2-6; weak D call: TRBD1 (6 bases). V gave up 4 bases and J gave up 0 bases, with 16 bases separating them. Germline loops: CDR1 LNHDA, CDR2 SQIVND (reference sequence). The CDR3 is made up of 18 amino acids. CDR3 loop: CASSTTGTLSSGANVLTF. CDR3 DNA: TGTGCCAGTAGTACCACCGGGACATTATCCTCTGGGGCCAACGTCCTGACTTTC.

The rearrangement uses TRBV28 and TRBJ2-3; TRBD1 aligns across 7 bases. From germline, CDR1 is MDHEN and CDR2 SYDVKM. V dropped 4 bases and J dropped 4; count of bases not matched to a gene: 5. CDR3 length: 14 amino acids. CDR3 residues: CASSSTGAADTQYF. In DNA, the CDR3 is TGTGCCAGCAGTTCCACAGGGGCTGCAGATACGCAGTATTTT.

DNA for the CDR3: TGCGCCAGCAGCCAAGACGCTCTCTGGGGGGCCACCAATCAGCCCCAGCATTTT. Protein sequence: CASSQDALWGATNQPQHF. This chain joins TRBV4-1 and TRBJ1-5; weak D call: TRBD1 (6 bases). This CDR3 has 18 amino acids. Trimming took off 0 bases at V and 3 bases at J, with 18 bases between the two ends. CDR1 and CDR2 (germline): MGHRA, YSYEKL.

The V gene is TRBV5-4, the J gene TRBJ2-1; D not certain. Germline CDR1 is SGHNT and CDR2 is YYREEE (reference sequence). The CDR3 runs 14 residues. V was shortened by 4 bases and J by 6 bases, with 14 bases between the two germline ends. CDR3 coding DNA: TGTGCCAGCAGCCGAACTCCAAATAGCAATGAGCAGTTCTTC. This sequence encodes CASSRTPNSNEQFF.

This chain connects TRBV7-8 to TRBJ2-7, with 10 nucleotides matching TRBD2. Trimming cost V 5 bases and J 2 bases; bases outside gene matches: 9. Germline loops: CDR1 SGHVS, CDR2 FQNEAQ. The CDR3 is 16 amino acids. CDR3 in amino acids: CASSNHRTSGAYEQYF. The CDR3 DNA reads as TGTGCCAGCAGCAACCATCGGACTAGCGGCGCCTACGAGCAGTACTTC.

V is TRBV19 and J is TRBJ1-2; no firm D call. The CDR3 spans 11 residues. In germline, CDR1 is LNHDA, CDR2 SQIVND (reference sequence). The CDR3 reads CVASGEGGYTF. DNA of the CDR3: TGTGTAGCGTCAGGCGAAGGTGGCTACACCTTC.

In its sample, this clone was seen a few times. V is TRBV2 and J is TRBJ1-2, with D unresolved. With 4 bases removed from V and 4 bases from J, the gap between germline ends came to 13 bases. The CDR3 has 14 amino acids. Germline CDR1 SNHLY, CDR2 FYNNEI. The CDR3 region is CASSVNGEGYGYTF. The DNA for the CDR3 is TGTGCCAGCAGTGTTAATGGGGAAGGCTATGGCTACACCTTC.

This chain's CDR3 is CASSLGTGGGYGYTF. CDR3 DNA: TGTGCCAGCAGTCTAGGGACAGGGGGCGGCTATGGCTACACCTTC. This rearrangement joins TRBV28 to TRBJ1-2; 12 nucleotides match TRBD1. The CDR3 runs 15 residues. CDR1 is MDHEN, CDR2 SYDVKM, per germline. J gave up 4 bases and V 5 bases, and 5 bases lay outside the gene matches.

CDR3 residues: CASSLTSGNYNEQFF. The CDR3 coding sequence is TGTGCCAGCAGCCTGACTAGCGGGAATTACAATGAGCAGTTCTTC. The rearrangement uses TRBV7-8 and TRBJ2-1, with 11 bases aligning to TRBD2. Per the germline V gene, CDR1 is SGHVS and CDR2 is FQNEAQ. J lost 4 bases, V lost 5 bases, and 4 bases had no gene match. The CDR3 sequence is 15 residues long.

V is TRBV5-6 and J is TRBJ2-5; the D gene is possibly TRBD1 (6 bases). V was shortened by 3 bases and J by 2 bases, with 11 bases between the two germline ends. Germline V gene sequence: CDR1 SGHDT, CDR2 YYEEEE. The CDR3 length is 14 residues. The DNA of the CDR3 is TGTGCCAGCAGCTCCGGACAGAGACAAGAGACCCAGTACTTC. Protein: CASSSGQRQETQYF.

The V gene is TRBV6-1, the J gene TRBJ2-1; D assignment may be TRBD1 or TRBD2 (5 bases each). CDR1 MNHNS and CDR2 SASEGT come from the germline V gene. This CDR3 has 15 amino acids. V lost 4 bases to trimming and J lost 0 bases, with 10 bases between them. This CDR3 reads CASSVSGLSYNEQFF. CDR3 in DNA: TGTGCCAGCAGTGTTTCGGGGCTCTCCTACAATGAGCAGTTCTTC.

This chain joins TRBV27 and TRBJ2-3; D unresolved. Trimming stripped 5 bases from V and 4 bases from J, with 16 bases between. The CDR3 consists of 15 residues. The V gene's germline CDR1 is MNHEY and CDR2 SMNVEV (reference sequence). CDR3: CASSPGLNRADTQYF. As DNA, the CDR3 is TGTGCCAGCAGTCCGGGCCTAAACCGGGCAGATACGCAGTATTTT.

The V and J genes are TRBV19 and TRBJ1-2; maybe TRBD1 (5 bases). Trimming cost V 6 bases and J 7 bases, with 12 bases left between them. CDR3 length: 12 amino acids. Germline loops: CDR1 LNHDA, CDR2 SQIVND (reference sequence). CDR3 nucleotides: TGTGCCAGTAGAAACCAGGGTATTGGCTACACCTTC. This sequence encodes CASRNQGIGYTF.

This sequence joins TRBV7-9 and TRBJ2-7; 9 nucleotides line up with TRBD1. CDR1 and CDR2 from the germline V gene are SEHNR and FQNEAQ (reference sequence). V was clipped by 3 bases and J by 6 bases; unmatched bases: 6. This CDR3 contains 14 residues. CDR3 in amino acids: CASSLGTGMPEQYF. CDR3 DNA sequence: TGTGCCAGCAGCTTGGGGACAGGGATGCCCGAGCAGTACTTC.

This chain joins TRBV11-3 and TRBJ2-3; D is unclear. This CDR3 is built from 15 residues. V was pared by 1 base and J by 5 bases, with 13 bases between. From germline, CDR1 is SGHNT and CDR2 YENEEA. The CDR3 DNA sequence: TGTGCCAGCAGCTTAGGGACCCTCGAACAAGATACGCAGTATTTT. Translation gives CASSLGTLEQDTQYF.

The CDR3 reads CASTPAANTGELFF. For the CDR3, the DNA is TGTGCCAGCACTCCGGCCGCGAACACCGGGGAGCTGTTTTTT. V and J are TRBV14 and TRBJ2-2; D is unresolved. Germline CDR1 reads SGHDN; CDR2 reads FVKESK. The germline V and J ends were trimmed by 7 bases and 0 bases, with 9 bases remaining between them. The CDR3 loop spans 14 amino acids.

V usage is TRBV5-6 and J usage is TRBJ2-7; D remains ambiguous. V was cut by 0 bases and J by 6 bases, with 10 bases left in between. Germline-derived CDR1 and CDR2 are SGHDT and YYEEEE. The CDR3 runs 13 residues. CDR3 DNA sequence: TGTGCCAGCAGCTTGGACGACGCCCCCGAGCAGTACTTC. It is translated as CASSLDDAPEQYF.

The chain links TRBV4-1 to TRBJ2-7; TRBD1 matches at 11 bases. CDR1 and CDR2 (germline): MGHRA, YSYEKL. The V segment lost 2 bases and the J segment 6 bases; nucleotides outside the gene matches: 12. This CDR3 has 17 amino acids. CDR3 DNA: TGCGCCAGCAGCCAACCGGACAGGGGGCTCACCCTCGGCGAGCAGTACTTC. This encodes CASSQPDRGLTLGEQYF.

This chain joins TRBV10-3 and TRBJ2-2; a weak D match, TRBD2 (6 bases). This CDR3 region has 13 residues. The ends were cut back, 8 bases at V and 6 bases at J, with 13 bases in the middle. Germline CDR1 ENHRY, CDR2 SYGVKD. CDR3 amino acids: CAIEKERAGELFF. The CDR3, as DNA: TGTGCCATCGAAAAGGAGCGGGCCGGGGAGCTGTTTTTT.

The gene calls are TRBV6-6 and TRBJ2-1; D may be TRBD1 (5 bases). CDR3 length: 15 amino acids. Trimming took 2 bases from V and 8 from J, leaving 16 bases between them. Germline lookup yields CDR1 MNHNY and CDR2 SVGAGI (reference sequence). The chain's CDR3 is CASSYDSNSSYEQFF. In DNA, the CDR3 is TGTGCCAGCAGTTACGACAGTAACTCGTCGTATGAGCAGTTCTTC.

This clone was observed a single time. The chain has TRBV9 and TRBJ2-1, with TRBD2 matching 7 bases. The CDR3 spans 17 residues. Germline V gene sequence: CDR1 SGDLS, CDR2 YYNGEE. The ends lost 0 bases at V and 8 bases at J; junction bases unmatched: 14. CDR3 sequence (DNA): TGTGCCAGCAGCGTAGCATCCGGGACTATCTTTCTGGATGAGCAGTTCTTC. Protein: CASSVASGTIFLDEQFF.

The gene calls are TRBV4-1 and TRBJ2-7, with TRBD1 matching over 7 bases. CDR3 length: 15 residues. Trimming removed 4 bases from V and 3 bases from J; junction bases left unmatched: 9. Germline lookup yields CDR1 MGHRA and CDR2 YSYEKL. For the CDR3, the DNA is TGCGCCAGCAGCCGCGACCGGGACAGAGACTACGAGCAGTACTTC. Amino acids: CASSRDRDRDYEQYF.